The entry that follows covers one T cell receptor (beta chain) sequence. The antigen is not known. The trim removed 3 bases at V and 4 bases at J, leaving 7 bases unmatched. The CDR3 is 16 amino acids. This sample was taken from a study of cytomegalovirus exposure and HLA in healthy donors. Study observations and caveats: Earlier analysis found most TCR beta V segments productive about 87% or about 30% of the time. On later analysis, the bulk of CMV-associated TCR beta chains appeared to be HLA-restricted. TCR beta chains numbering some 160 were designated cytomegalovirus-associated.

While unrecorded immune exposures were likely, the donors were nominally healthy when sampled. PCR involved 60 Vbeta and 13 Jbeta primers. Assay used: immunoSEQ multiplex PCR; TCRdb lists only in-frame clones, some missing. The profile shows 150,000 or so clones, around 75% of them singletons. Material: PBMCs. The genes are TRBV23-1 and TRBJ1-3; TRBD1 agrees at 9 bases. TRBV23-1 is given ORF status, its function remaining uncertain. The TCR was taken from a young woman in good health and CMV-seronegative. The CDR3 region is CASSQGQGTFGNTIYF. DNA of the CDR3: TGCGCCAGCAGTCAGGGACAGGGAACGTTCGGAAACACCATATATTTT.